This entry describes one T cell receptor (beta chain). The sample comes from a study of shared clonotypes between healthy human individuals. Naive CD8 cells were CD45RO-negative, positively selected for CCR7, excluding terminally differentiated effector memory CD45RA+ cells. The healthy adult donors were HIV-negative and reported no recent acute infections or vaccinations. The germline V gene has CDR1 SGHDT and CDR2 YYEEEE. V was pared by 0 bases and J by 5 bases, with 6 bases between. This CDR3 has 13 residues. Produced via immunoSEQ multiplex PCR; TCRdb's table is partial and in-frame only. The sample includes 1.5 million to 2.5 million clones, around 96% seen only once; the top ten take 0.95% to 1.5%.

What was sequenced was naive CD8+ T cells sorted from blood. This clonotype was obtained from a man aged 18 to 29 in good health. The rearrangement links TRBV5-6 to TRBJ1-5, with D perhaps TRBD1 (5 bases). The CDR3 is CASSLGQHQPQHF. As DNA, the CDR3 is TGTGCCAGCAGCTTGGGACAGCATCAGCCCCAGCATTTT.